Listed below are T cell receptor beta chains from one sample, sequenced in a study of cytomegalovirus exposure and HLA in healthy donors. Some clones are missing from TCRdb's copy, which holds only in-frame ones; the method was immunoSEQ multiplex PCR. The data show 130,000 or so clones, roughly 80% seen once. Sample: PBMCs. The receptor source for this set is a woman between 55 and 75 years old in good health and CMV-seronegative. Each CDR3 is given with its conserved first and last residue. Each record gives: V gene, J gene, clone size, CDR3 protein. Size is stated for part of the rows, as once, few or many counts, or as a class when the clone is expanded.

v_call: TRBV27
j_call: TRBJ2-6
clone_size: NA
cdr3_aa: CASRGTGTFSGANVLTF

v_call: TRBV7-3
j_call: TRBJ2-1
clone_size: NA
cdr3_aa: CASSLTGQPNEQFF

v_call: TRBV19
j_call: TRBJ2-7
clone_size: NA
cdr3_aa: CASSTGLAGVAEQYF

v_call: TRBV7-8
j_call: TRBJ2-1
clone_size: NA
cdr3_aa: CASSKGTNSYNEQFF

v_call: TRBV6-1
j_call: TRBJ1-1
clone_size: NA
cdr3_aa: CASSETGGRSTEAFF

v_call: TRBV5-6
j_call: TRBJ1-2
clone_size: once
cdr3_aa: CASRRRTGVGGYTF

v_call: TRBV25-1
j_call: TRBJ1-4
clone_size: few
cdr3_aa: CASSDPGQLNEKLFF

v_call: TRBV25-1
j_call: TRBJ2-3
clone_size: NA
cdr3_aa: CASRTKRAGGLTDTQYF

v_call: TRBV28
j_call: TRBJ2-4
clone_size: NA
cdr3_aa: CASNPTLGLAGRRNIQYF

v_call: TRBV6-1
j_call: TRBJ2-5
clone_size: NA
cdr3_aa: CASSRGGQIQETQYF

v_call: TRBV7-8
j_call: TRBJ2-3
clone_size: NA
cdr3_aa: CASNYPSTDTQYF

v_call: TRBV18
j_call: TRBJ2-2
clone_size: NA
cdr3_aa: CASSPGTITGELFF

v_call: TRBV5-1
j_call: TRBJ1-2
clone_size: NA
cdr3_aa: CASSSGGDYGYTF

v_call: TRBV18
j_call: TRBJ1-3
clone_size: NA
cdr3_aa: CASSPSVVVSGNTIYF

v_call: TRBV5-1
j_call: TRBJ2-5
clone_size: few
cdr3_aa: CASCTGQSFETQYF

v_call: TRBV5-6
j_call: TRBJ1-5
clone_size: NA
cdr3_aa: CASSSGQPGNQPQHF

v_call: TRBV9
j_call: TRBJ2-5
clone_size: NA
cdr3_aa: CASSVGLHQETQYF

v_call: TRBV2
j_call: TRBJ1-2
clone_size: NA
cdr3_aa: CASSAPGEGNYGYTF

v_call: TRBV18
j_call: TRBJ1-5
clone_size: NA
cdr3_aa: CASSSGTGGGESNQPQHF

v_call: TRBV6-6
j_call: TRBJ2-3
clone_size: NA
cdr3_aa: CASSYGSGRGTDTQYF

v_call: TRBV2
j_call: TRBJ2-3
clone_size: few
cdr3_aa: CASRKSPLNTDTQYF

v_call: TRBV28
j_call: TRBJ1-2
clone_size: NA
cdr3_aa: CASSLAGVVYGYTF

v_call: TRBV7-8
j_call: TRBJ1-3
clone_size: NA
cdr3_aa: CASSPKREASGNTIYF

v_call: TRBV7-9
j_call: TRBJ1-5
clone_size: NA
cdr3_aa: CASSFTGAGQPQHF

v_call: TRBV5-1
j_call: TRBJ2-2
clone_size: NA
cdr3_aa: CASSYGGPETGELFF

v_call: TRBV15
j_call: TRBJ2-1
clone_size: once
cdr3_aa: CATSFQWRDGSEQFF

v_call: TRBV7-8
j_call: TRBJ2-5
clone_size: NA
cdr3_aa: CASTRIVGAQETQYF

v_call: TRBV28
j_call: TRBJ1-5
clone_size: NA
cdr3_aa: CASSFPGSNQPQHF

v_call: TRBV7-9
j_call: TRBJ2-1
clone_size: NA
cdr3_aa: CSSSPRTSRNNEQFF

v_call: TRBV5-4
j_call: TRBJ2-5
clone_size: NA
cdr3_aa: CASSSRQGARETQYF

v_call: TRBV5-1
j_call: TRBJ1-1
clone_size: NA
cdr3_aa: CASSLVLNQAFF

v_call: TRBV6-1
j_call: TRBJ1-4
clone_size: few
cdr3_aa: CASRVGGQSYEKLFF

v_call: TRBV5-1
j_call: TRBJ2-1
clone_size: NA
cdr3_aa: CASSRRPGTSSNEQFF

v_call: TRBV19
j_call: TRBJ1-1
clone_size: NA
cdr3_aa: CASTADLLGWEAFF

v_call: TRBV7-8
j_call: TRBJ2-2
clone_size: NA
cdr3_aa: CASSPIGASGNTGELFF

v_call: TRBV9
j_call: TRBJ2-5
clone_size: NA
cdr3_aa: CASSQTSDLGAQYF

v_call: TRBV25-1
j_call: TRBJ1-5
clone_size: NA
cdr3_aa: CARAEPQHF

v_call: TRBV21-1
j_call: TRBJ1-3
clone_size: NA
cdr3_aa: CASTPGGTHSGNTIYF

v_call: TRBV15
j_call: TRBJ2-7
clone_size: NA
cdr3_aa: CATSRTGTSGKEQYF

v_call: TRBV2
j_call: TRBJ1-2
clone_size: once
cdr3_aa: CASTEASSTGENYGYTF

v_call: TRBV7-2
j_call: TRBJ2-1
clone_size: NA
cdr3_aa: CASSLFRDSNEQFF

v_call: TRBV15
j_call: TRBJ1-3
clone_size: NA
cdr3_aa: CATSRDRGTGNTIYF

v_call: TRBV6-6
j_call: TRBJ1-6
clone_size: NA
cdr3_aa: CASMSRGGWNSPLHF

v_call: TRBV27
j_call: TRBJ2-3
clone_size: once
cdr3_aa: CASSPGQGGDTQYF

v_call: TRBV7-8
j_call: TRBJ2-2
clone_size: NA
cdr3_aa: CASRGQGDFTGELFF

v_call: TRBV28
j_call: TRBJ2-3
clone_size: NA
cdr3_aa: CASSLPPPSGTIENTDTQYF

v_call: TRBV13
j_call: TRBJ2-2
clone_size: NA
cdr3_aa: CASRVAGGTGELFF

v_call: TRBV5-4
j_call: TRBJ2-1
clone_size: NA
cdr3_aa: CASSPSGLAGGHEQFF

v_call: TRBV18
j_call: TRBJ1-1
clone_size: NA
cdr3_aa: CASSADQNTEAFF

v_call: TRBV9
j_call: TRBJ2-3
clone_size: NA
cdr3_aa: CASEGTSGSGTDTQYF

v_call: TRBV4-2
j_call: TRBJ1-3
clone_size: NA
cdr3_aa: CASSARSGNTIYF

v_call: TRBV7-6
j_call: TRBJ2-2
clone_size: NA
cdr3_aa: CASSPPAQGGSGELFF

v_call: TRBV19
j_call: TRBJ1-1
clone_size: NA
cdr3_aa: CASSSYMNTEAFF

v_call: TRBV28
j_call: TRBJ2-3
clone_size: NA
cdr3_aa: CASSLSRNRALAGGQGQYF

v_call: TRBV30
j_call: TRBJ2-2
clone_size: NA
cdr3_aa: CAWIKGRAGELFF